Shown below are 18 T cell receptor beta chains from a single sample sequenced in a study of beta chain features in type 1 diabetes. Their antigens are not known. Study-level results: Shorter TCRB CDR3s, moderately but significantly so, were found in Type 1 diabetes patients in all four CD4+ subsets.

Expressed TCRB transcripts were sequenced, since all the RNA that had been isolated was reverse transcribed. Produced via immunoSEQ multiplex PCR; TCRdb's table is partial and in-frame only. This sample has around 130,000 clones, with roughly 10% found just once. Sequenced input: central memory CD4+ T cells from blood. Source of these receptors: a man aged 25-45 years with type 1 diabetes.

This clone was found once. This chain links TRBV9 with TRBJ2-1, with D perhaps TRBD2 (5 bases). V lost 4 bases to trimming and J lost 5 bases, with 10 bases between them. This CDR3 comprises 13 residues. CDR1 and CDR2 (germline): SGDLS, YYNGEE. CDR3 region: CASSLRVDNEQFF. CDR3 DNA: TGTGCCAGCAGCTTGAGGGTTGACAATGAGCAGTTCTTC.

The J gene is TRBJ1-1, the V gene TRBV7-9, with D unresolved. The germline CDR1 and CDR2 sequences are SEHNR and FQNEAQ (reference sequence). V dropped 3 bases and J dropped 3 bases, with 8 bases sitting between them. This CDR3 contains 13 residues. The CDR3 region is CASSFGIDTEAFF. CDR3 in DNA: TGTGCCAGCAGCTTTGGTATAGACACTGAAGCTTTCTTT.

CDR3 residues: CASSLSGRDEQFF. For the CDR3, the DNA is TGTGCCAGCAGCTTAAGTGGGCGGGATGAGCAGTTCTTC. This chain connects TRBV7-2 to TRBJ2-1, with D perhaps matching TRBD2 (5 bases). The V gene's germline CDR1 is SGHTA and CDR2 FQGNSA. The CDR3 length is 13 residues. The germline V and J ends were trimmed by 2 bases and 8 bases, with 10 bases remaining between them.

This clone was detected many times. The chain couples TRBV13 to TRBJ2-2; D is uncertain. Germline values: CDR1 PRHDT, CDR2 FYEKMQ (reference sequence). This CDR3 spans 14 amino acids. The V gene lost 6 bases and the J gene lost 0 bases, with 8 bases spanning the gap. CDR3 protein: CASSGAANTGELFF. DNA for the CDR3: TGTGCCAGCAGTGGAGCCGCGAACACCGGGGAGCTGTTTTTT.

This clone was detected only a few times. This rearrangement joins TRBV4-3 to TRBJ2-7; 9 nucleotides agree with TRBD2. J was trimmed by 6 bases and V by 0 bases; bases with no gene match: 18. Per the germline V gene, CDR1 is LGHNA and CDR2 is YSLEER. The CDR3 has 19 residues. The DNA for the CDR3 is TGCGCCAGCAGCCAAGATGAAATTTCTGCGGGGGGGCTTTACGGCGAGCAGTACTTC. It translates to CASSQDEISAGGLYGEQYF.

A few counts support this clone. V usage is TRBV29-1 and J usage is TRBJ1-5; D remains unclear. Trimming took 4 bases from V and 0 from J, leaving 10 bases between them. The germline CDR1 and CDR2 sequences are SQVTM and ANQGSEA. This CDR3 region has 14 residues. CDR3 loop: CSVVPSGSNQPQHF. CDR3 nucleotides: TGCAGCGTTGTTCCCAGTGGTAGCAATCAGCCCCAGCATTTT.

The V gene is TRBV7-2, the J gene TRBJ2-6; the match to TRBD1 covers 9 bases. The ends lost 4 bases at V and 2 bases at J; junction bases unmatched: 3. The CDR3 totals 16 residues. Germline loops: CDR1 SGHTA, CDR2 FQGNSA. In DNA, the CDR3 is TGTGCCAGCAGCTCGAGGACAGGGGCTGGGGCCAACGTCCTGACTTTC. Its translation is CASSSRTGAGANVLTF.

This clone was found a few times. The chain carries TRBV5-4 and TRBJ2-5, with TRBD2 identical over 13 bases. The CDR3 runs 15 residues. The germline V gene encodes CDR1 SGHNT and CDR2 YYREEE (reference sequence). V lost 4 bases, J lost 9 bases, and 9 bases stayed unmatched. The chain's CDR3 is CASSKTSGGTGAQYF. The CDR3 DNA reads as TGTGCCAGCAGCAAGACTAGCGGGGGGACCGGGGCCCAGTACTTC.

This CDR3 is CASAGNTEAFF. Written as DNA, the CDR3 is TGTGCCAGTGCGGGGAACACTGAAGCTTTCTTT. The chain joins TRBV19 to TRBJ1-1; D is ambiguous. The CDR3 covers 11 residues. Germline V gene lookup returns CDR1 LNHDA and CDR2 SQIVND (reference sequence). Trimming took 8 bases from V and 1 from J, leaving 5 bases between them.

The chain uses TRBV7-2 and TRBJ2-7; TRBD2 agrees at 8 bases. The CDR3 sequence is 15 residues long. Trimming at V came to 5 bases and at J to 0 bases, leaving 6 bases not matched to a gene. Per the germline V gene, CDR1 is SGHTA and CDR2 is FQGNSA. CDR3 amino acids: CASSPSSGRSYEQYF. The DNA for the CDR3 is TGTGCCAGCAGCCCATCTAGCGGGCGCTCCTACGAGCAGTACTTC.

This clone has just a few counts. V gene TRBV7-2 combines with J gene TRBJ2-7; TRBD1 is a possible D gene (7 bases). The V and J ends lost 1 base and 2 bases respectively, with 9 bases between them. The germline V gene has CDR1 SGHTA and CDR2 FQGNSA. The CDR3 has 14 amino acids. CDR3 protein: CASSLGRGAYEQYF. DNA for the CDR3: TGTGCCAGCAGCTTAGGCAGGGGGGCCTACGAGCAGTACTTC.

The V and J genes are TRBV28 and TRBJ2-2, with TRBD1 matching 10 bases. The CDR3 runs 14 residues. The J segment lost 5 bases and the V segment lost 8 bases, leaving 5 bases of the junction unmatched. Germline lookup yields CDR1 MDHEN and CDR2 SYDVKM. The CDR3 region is CASVTGQGTGELFF. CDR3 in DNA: TGTGCCAGCGTTACGGGACAGGGGACCGGGGAGCTGTTTTTT.

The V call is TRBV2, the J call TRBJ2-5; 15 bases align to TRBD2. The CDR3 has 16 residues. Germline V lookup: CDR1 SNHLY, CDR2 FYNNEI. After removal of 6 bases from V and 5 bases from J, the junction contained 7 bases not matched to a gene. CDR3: CASSPRTSGGGETQYF. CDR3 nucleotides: TGTGCCAGCAGCCCTCGGACTAGCGGGGGGGGTGAGACCCAGTACTTC.

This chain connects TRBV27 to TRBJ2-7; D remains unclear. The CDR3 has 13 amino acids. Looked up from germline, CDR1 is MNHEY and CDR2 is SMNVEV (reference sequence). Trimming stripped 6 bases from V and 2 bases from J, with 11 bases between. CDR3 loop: CASRLTGAYEQYF. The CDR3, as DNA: TGTGCCAGCAGGCTTACCGGTGCCTACGAGCAGTACTTC.

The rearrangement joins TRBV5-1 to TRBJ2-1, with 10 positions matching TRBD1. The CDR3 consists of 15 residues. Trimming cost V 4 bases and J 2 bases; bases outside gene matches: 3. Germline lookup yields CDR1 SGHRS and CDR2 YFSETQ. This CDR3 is CASSRDRGTYNEQFF. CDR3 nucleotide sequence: TGCGCCAGCAGCCGGGACAGGGGAACCTACAATGAGCAGTTCTTC.

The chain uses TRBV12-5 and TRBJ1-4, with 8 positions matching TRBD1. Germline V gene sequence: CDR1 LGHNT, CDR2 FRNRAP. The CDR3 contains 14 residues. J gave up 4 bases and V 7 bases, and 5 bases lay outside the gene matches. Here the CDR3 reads CASDQGANNEKLFF. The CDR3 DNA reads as TGTGCTAGTGACCAGGGGGCCAATAATGAAAAACTGTTTTTT.

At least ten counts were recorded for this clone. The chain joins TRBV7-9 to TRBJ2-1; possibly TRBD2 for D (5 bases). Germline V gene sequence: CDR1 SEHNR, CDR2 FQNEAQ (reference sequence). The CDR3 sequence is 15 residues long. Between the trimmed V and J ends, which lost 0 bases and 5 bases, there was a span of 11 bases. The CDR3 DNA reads TGTGCCAGCAGCTTAGCGCTGCCCGGGGACAATGAGCAGTTCTTC. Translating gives CASSLALPGDNEQFF. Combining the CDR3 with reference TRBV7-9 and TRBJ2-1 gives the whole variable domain DTGVSQNPRHKITKRGQNVTFRCDPISEHNRLYWYRQTLGQGPEFLTYFQNEAQLEKSRLLSDRFSAERPKGSFSTLEIQRTEQGDSAMYLCASSLALPGDNEQFFGPGTRLTVL.

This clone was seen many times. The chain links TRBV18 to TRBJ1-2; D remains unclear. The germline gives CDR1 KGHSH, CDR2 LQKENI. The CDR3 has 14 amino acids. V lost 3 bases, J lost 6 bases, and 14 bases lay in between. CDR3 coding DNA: TGTGCCAGCTCACCGACTTCTGGTAGCAATGGCTACACCTTC. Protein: CASSPTSGSNGYTF.